This T cell receptor (beta chain) appears in the sequencing data of a study of shared clonotypes between healthy human individuals. Here immunoSEQ multiplex PCR was the method, and the copy in TCRdb shows in-frame clones only, minus some. The table includes some 200,000 clones, 80% to 95% detected once. Study observations and caveats: A reduction in generation probabilities was seen for non-shared clonotypes relative to those shared by all four donors.

The CDR3 loop spans 11 amino acids. V shed 6 bases and J shed 6 bases, with 9 bases lying between them. The germline gives CDR1 KGHSH, CDR2 LQKENI. With respect to this clone: What it binds is unknown.

The gene calls are TRBV18 and TRBJ2-7; either TRBD1 or TRBD2 may fit D (6 bases each). Sequenced sample: naive CD4+ T cells sorted from blood. Subset in this sample: CD45RA+ positively selected. This clonotype was obtained from a woman aged 25 to 39 in good health. Here the CDR3 reads CASSGGSEQYF. DNA for the CDR3: TGTGCCAGCTCCGGGGGCAGCGAGCAGTACTTC.